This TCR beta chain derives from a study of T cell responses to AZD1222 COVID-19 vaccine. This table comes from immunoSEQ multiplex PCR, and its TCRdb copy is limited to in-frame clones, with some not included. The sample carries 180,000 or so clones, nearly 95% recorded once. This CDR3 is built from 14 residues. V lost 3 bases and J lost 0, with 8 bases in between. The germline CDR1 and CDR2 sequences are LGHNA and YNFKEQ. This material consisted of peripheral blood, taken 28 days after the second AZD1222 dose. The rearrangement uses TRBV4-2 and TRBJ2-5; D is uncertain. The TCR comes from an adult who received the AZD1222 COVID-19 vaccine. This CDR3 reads CASSQGGDQETQYF. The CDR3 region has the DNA TGTGCCAGCAGCCAGGGTGGGGACCAAGAGACCCAGTACTTC.